Listed below are T cell receptor beta chains from one sample, sequenced in a study of blood T cell repertoires in COVID-19. Libraries were prepared by immunoSEQ multiplex PCR; TCRdb keeps only in-frame clonotypes and omits some of them. This table has roughly 160,000 clones, roughly 85% appearing once. Sequenced: PBMCs or T cells enriched from blood (not recorded which). All receptors come from a man in his sixties who had recovered from COVID-19. The CDR3 runs from the conserved cysteine through the conserved F or W. The D gene is left open where the match is weak. The size field is filled for only some rows; it gives once, few, many or a size class.

TRBD2	many	15	TRBV28	TRBJ2-3	TGTGCCAGCAGTTTAGTTAGCGGGAGAACAGATACGCAGTATTTT	CASSLVSGRTDTQYF
TRBD1	-	13	TRBV19	TRBJ2-7	TGTGCCAGCGGGGACAGCCCCTCCTACGAGCAGTACTTC	CASGDSPSYEQYF
-	-	14	TRBV7-3	TRBJ1-2	TGTGCCAGCAGCCCCTCCACAGGGAACTATGGCTACACCTTC	CASSPSTGNYGYTF
-	-	18	TRBV15	TRBJ2-3	TGTGCCACCAGCAGAGCGCGTGGGGCGCTTTCCGCCACAGATACGCAGTATTTT	CATSRARGALSATDTQYF
-	-	13	TRBV3-1/TRBV3-2	TRBJ2-7	TGTGCCAGCAGCCAAGGACACCCTTACGAGCAGTACTTC	CASSQGHPYEQYF
-	-	15	TRBV5-1	TRBJ2-1	TGCGCCAGCAGCCTCGGACAGAGGGATTACAATGAGCAGTTCTTC	CASSLGQRDYNEQFF
TRBD2	-	15	TRBV7-9	TRBJ2-2	TGTGCCAGCAGCCTACGGACTAGCGGAGCCGGGGAGCTGTTTTTT	CASSLRTSGAGELFF
TRBD1	-	12	TRBV10-3	TRBJ1-1	TGTGCCATCAGAAGGGGGACAGAAGAAGCTTTCTTT	CAIRRGTEEAFF
TRBD2	once	18	TRBV19	TRBJ2-2	TGTGCCAGTAGTATCCCAGGACTAGCGGGAGGAAACACCGGGGAGCTGTTTTTT	CASSIPGLAGGNTGELFF
TRBD1	-	15	TRBV3-1/TRBV3-2	TRBJ1-1	TGTGCCAGCAGCACCTGGGACAGGCCGAACACTGAAGCTTTCTTT	CASSTWDRPNTEAFF
TRBD1	-	16	TRBV9	TRBJ1-3	TGTGCCAGCAGCGGTCGGACAGGGGATATTGGAAACACCATATATTTT	CASSGRTGDIGNTIYF
TRBD2	-	15	TRBV28	TRBJ2-5	TGTGCCAGCAGTCAAAGCGGGGGGGCTGGGGAGACCCAGTACTTC	CASSQSGGAGETQYF
-	-	16	TRBV7-8	TRBJ1-6	TGTGCCAGCAGCTTAAGCTTGGCGGGGGGCGGGTCACCCCTCCACTTT	CASSLSLAGGGSPLHF
-	-	15	TRBV11-1	TRBJ2-4	TGTGCCAGCAGCTTTCTTAGGGGTGGCAAAAACATTCAGTACTTC	CASSFLRGGKNIQYF
-	-	13	TRBV28	TRBJ2-4	TGTGCCAGCAGCCCGCCCGAGGTAAACATTCAGTACTTC	CASSPPEVNIQYF
TRBD1	-	13	TRBV6-5	TRBJ2-5	TGTGCCAGCAGGGACAGGGCGTTGGAGACCCAGTACTTC	CASRDRALETQYF
TRBD1	once	14	TRBV28	TRBJ1-1	TGTGCCAGCAGTTTGGGGACAGTATTAAATGAAGCTTTCTTT	CASSLGTVLNEAFF
-	-	15	TRBV9	TRBJ1-1	TGTGCCAGCAGCGTAGGAACAGGGAGGAACACTGAAGCTTTCTTT	CASSVGTGRNTEAFF
-	-	14	TRBV30	TRBJ1-6	TGTGCCTGGAGAGCGTCGGGGGAGCGTTCACCCCTCCACTTT	CAWRASGERSPLHF
TRBD1	-	17	TRBV7-6	TRBJ2-3	TGTGCCAGCAGCCGTCTCCGTGGACAGGGTGGACCAGATACGCAGTATTTT	CASSRLRGQGGPDTQYF